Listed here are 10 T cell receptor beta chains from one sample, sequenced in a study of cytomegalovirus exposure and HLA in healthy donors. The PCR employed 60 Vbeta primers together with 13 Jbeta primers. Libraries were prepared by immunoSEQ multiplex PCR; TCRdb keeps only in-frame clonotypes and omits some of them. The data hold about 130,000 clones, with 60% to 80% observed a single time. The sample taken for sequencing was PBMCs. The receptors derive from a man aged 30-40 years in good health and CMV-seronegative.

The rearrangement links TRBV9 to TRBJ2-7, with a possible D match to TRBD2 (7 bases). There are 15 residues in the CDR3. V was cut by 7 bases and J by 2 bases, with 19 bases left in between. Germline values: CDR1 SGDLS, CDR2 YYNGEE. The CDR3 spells CASARGADETYEQYF. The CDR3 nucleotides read TGTGCCAGCGCCCGGGGGGCGGACGAGACCTACGAGCAGTACTTC.

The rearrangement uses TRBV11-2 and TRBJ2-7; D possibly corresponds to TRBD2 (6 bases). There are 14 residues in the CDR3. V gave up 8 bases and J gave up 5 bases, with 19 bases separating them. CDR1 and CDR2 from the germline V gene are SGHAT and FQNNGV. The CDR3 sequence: CASRRLESAHEQYF. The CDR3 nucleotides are TGTGCCAGCCGCCGACTAGAAAGTGCCCACGAGCAGTACTTC.

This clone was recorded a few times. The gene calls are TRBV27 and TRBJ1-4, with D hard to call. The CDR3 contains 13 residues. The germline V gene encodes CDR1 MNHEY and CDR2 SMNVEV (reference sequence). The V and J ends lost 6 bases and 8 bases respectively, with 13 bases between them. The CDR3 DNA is TGTGCCAGCAGCCTAGACCCGGGGGAAAAACTGTTTTTT. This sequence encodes CASSLDPGEKLFF.

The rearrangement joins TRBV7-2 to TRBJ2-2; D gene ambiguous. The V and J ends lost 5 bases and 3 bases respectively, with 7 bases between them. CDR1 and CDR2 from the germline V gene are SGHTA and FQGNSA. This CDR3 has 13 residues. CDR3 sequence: CASSPLYTGELFF. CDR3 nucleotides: TGTGCCAGCAGCCCCCTCTACACCGGGGAGCTGTTTTTT.

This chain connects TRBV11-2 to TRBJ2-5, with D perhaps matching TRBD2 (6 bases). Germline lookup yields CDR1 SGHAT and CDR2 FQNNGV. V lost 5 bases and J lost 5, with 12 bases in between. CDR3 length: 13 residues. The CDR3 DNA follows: TGTGCCAGCAGCCGTAGCGGAGCGGAGACCCAGTACTTC. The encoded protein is CASSRSGAETQYF.

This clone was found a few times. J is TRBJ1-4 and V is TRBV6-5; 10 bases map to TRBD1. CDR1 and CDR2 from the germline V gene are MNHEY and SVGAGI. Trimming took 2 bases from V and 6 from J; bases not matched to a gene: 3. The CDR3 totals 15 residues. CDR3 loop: CASSYTGTGDEKLFF. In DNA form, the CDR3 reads TGTGCCAGCAGTTACACCGGGACAGGGGATGAAAAACTGTTTTTT.

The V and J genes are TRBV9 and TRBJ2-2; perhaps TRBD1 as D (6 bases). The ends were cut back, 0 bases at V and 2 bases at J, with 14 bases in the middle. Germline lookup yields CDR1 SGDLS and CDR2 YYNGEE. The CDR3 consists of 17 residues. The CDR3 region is CASSVGLRTANTGELFF. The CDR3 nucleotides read TGTGCCAGCAGCGTAGGTCTTAGGACAGCAAACACCGGGGAGCTGTTTTTT.

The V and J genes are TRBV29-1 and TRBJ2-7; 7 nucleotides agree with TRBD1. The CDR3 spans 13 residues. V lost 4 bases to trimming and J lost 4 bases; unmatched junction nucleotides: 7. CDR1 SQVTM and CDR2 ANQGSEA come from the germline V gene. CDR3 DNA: TGCAGCGTTGGGACAGGCTGGGGATACGAGCAGTACTTC. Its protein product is CSVGTGWGYEQYF.

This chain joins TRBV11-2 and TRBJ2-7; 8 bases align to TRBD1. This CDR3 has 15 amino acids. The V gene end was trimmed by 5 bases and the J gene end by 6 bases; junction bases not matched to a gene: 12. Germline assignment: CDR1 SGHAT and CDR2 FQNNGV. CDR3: CASSTLRQGRVEQYF. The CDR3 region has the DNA TGTGCCAGCAGCACCCTTAGACAGGGGCGCGTCGAGCAGTACTTC.

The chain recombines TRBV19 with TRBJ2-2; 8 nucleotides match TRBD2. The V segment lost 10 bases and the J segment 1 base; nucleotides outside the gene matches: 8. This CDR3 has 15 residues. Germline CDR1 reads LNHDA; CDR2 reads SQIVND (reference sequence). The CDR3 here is CATTQTSGNTGELFF. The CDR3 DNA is TGTGCCACGACCCAAACTAGCGGGAACACCGGGGAGCTGTTTTTT. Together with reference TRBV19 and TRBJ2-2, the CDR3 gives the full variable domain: DGGITQSPKYLFRKEGQNVTLSCEQNLNHDAMYWYRQDPGQGLRLIYYSQIVNDFQKGDIAEGYSVSREKKESFPLTVTSAQKNPTAFYLCATTQTSGNTGELFFGEGSRLTVL.